This T cell receptor (beta chain) came from a study of blood T cells in healthy people across ages. Alongside a J-beta primer mix, a sample-barcoded 5' primer served in a second PCR lasting about 7 to 11 cycles. Through a template-switch adaptor with 12 random nucleotides, each cDNA molecule received a tag. Each CDR3 protein is one row after TCRdb ran MiXCR on the 5' RACE reads. The sample yields about 780,000 distinct CDR3 sequences, under 30% seen once. Regarding the study as a whole: Diversity of TCR beta per million T cells declined in a roughly linear way with age.

The V end was cut by 6 bases, the J end by 0 bases, with 14 bases between. CDR1 is SQVTM and CDR2 is ANQGSEA in the germline V gene. This CDR3 spans 14 amino acids. Concerning this clonotype: Antigen specificity is unknown.

These records were also assigned to another study, of T cells of mothers and their children. From that report: Three healthy Caucasian mothers served as donors, and their six children did as well.

This clonotype was sampled from a boy between 5 and 17 years old in good health. The V call is TRBV29-1, the J call TRBJ2-5, with D possibly TRBD2 on 6 matching bases. The material sequenced was blood. The CDR3 DNA follows: TGCAGCGTCGTGCCGGGACTTCACCAAGAGACCCAGTACTTC. Amino acid sequence: CSVVPGLHQETQYF.